Listed here is a single TCR beta chain. Its recognized antigen is unknown. Qualities for individual bases were not recorded, and no much larger clone is one base off. The data are from a study of vaccination and CD4 T cells after COVID-19 (dated by TCRdb to 2022 to 2024). Turning to the overall study: Convalescent patients had a positive SARS-CoV-2 result on nasal swab PCR, and of these patients, several had mild disease and one had severe disease. As controls, cultures received a CEFX viral epitope pool (the positive control), an HIV-1 Nef peptide pool (the negative control), or no peptide at all. Post-COVID blood samples from convalescent patients were collected a median of around 100 days after diagnosis, with a range of roughly 30 to 161 days. In nine to eleven COVID-19 convalescent patients and several infection-naive healthy vaccine recipients, researchers compared the spike-specific CD4+ TCR repertoire from before mRNA vaccination with the repertoire from after. In the convalescent cohort there were six males and four females, among whom were two Hispanic individuals, seven Caucasians, two Asians and one multiracial person. Each participant got two doses of either the Pfizer-BioNTech BNT162b2 vaccine (n=8) or the Moderna mRNA-1273 vaccine (n=2). Post-vaccine blood samples were obtained a median of around 67 days after the second vaccine dose, with a range of 14 to 241 days. For stimulating the cultures, overlapping spike peptide pools were used, derived from SARS-CoV-2 as well as from the common cold coronaviruses HCoV-NL63, HCoV-OC43 and HCoV-229E. General findings and caveats noted by the study authors: The median count of SARS-CoV-2-reactive clonotypes went up from 20 to 25 after infection to 35 to 40 after vaccination, although the change was not significant. Of the vaccine-specific clones in convalescent patients, 304 of 307, or nearly all, reacted only to SARS-CoV-2 spike and did not cross-react with common cold coronaviruses. Among the post-vaccine SARS-CoV-2-reactive clones in convalescent patients, a median approximately 90% showed up only after vaccination, which suggests vaccine-specific priming. Only a relatively small number of convalescent patients were included in the study, and early timepoints following natural infection were not analyzed.

The sample's treatment or condition label, in plain terms: roughly nine-day PBMC culture with coronavirus spike peptide pools or control peptides (ViraFEST assay). The study used the ViraFEST assay, which expanded antigen-specific T cells with peptide pools and then identified expanded clonotypes by TCR sequencing. Positive SARS-CoV-2 PCR tests in the convalescent patients dated from March to December 2020, before Alpha, Beta and Delta variants emerged in the United States. Each well held 2.1 million or so PBMCs cultured in IMDM containing around 5% human AB serum and 10 IU/ml IL-2, with 7.5 to 10 ug/ml peptide pools added. On days 3 and 7, half of the culture medium was replaced with fresh IL-2-containing medium. After 10 days of culture, CD4+ T cells were isolated by negative selection with the EasySep CD4+ T cell isolation kit. Ficoll-Paque Plus gradient centrifugation was used to isolate PBMCs from whole blood, and the isolated PBMCs were then either used fresh or cryopreserved at -140C. In general, triplicate wells were set up for every culture condition.

Counted from cysteine to phenylalanine, this CDR3 has 16 amino acids. CDR3 DNA only is kept here, 48 bases in frame from base 1. From V the trimming removes 7 bases and from J it removes 0 bases, while the gene matches leave 8 bases of the junction unaccounted for. CDR1 and CDR2, looked up from the germline V gene, are WSHSY and SAAADI. The method was PCR. DNA from cultured CD4+ T cells underwent TCR sequencing with the Oncomine TCR Beta short-read assay at the Johns Hopkins FTIC core. The QIAamp micro DNA kit was used to extract genomic DNA from the cultured CD4+ T cells. Oncomine TCR Beta libraries from cultured CD4+ T cells were pooled using unique dual indexes and sequenced on an Illumina iSeq 100. The authors processed their data as follows. Non-productive sequences were removed, and CDR3s that did not start with C, did not end with F or W, or were shorter than 7 amino acids were discarded. Antigen-specific clonotypes were identified using the MANAFEST web application through comparison of peptide-stimulated wells with reference and other culture wells. To be called positive, a clone needed an FDR below 0.05, an odds ratio above 5, and a productive frequency above 0.1% in at least two of three replicate wells. Clonotypes that were significantly expanded in both SARS-CoV-2 spike wells and at least one common cold coronavirus spike condition were defined as cross-reactive. CDR3 homology was assessed with Levenshtein distances (stringdist) and unrooted phylogenetic trees (ape) in R version 3.6.1. TCRdb reworked the public reads: Q25 trimming with fastp, MiXCR clone assembly, productive beta chains retained. A single entry per CDR3 protein holds the most common genes and DNA from its merged rows. These V and J calls rely on TCRdb rather than the paper's analysis. This sample comprises some 11,000 distinct CDR3 sequences, roughly 26% of them detected only once. Around a quarter of the sample is held by the ten biggest clonotypes.

Recombination connected TRBV10-2 to TRBJ2-7; the junction holds 11 bases that match TRBD2. The source is a human donor with COVID-19. The sample comprised cultured CD4+ T cells from blood. The encoded CDR3 is CASNVLAGGSSYEQYF. The bases read TGCGCCAGCAACGTATTAGCGGGGGGGAGCTCCTACGAGCAGTACTTC.